Listed below are T cell receptor beta chains from one sample, sequenced in a study of blood T cells in healthy people across ages. TCRdb reprocessed the 5' RACE reads via MiXCR and lists one record per CDR3 protein. The data contain 600,000 or so distinct CDR3 sequences, roughly 31% of them seen just once; the ten biggest clones take up around a sixth. The sequencing sample was made of blood. Receptors were obtained from a woman aged 80 or older in good health. The CDR3 runs from the conserved cysteine through the conserved F or W. A D gene is named only where the DNA matches it firmly. Not every row has a clone size; where given, it reads once, few, many or a size class.

J gene	clone size	D gene	V gene	CDR3 DNA	CDR3 protein
TRBJ2-7	-	-	TRBV7-9	TGTGCCAGCAGCAAGCTAGGACCGGGACACATATCCTACGAGCAGTACTTC	CASSKLGPGHISYEQYF
TRBJ2-3	few	-	TRBV12-3/TRBV12-4	TGTGCCAGCAGTTTTCAGACACGGAACGCAGATACGCAGTATTTT	CASSFQTRNADTQYF
TRBJ2-7	many	-	TRBV7-6	TGTGCCAGCAGCCAACAACAGGGTTTTTCAGGCGAGCAGTACTTC	CASSQQQGFSGEQYF
TRBJ2-5	-	-	TRBV30	TGTGCCTGGAGCCGGCCCCGAGGAGGTTGGGAGACCCAGTACTTC	CAWSRPRGGWETQYF
TRBJ2-3	many	-	TRBV7-2	TGTGCCAGCACCCAACGGGGTTTAGATACGCAGTATTTT	CASTQRGLDTQYF
TRBJ1-1	few	-	TRBV20-1	TGCAGTGCTAGACCAAGGTTCTCTGAAGCTTTCTTT	CSARPRFSEAFF
TRBJ2-5	few	-	TRBV9	TGTGCCAGCAGCCCTAGGGTGGGGGGCCAAGAGACCCAGTACTTC	CASSPRVGGQETQYF
TRBJ1-1	few	-	TRBV29-1	TGCAGCGTTGGCGCGGGAAGCAACACTGAAGCTTTCTTT	CSVGAGSNTEAFF
TRBJ2-1	few	TRBD2	TRBV10-3	TGTGCCATCAGTGAACTAGCGGGGTACAATGAGCAGTTCTTC	CAISELAGYNEQFF
TRBJ2-3	few	TRBD2	TRBV14	TGTGCCAGCAGCCAAGATAAAGCGGGGGCTAGCACAGATACGCAGTATTTT	CASSQDKAGASTDTQYF
TRBJ2-1	many	TRBD1	TRBV11-2	TGTGCCACCGGGACAGGGGACTTTCCTTACCATGAGCAGTTCTTC	CATGTGDFPYHEQFF
TRBJ2-1	once	-	TRBV7-8	-	CASSVAGGSYNEQCF
TRBJ1-5	many	-	TRBV6-1	TGTGCCAGCAGCCCAAAGTCGGCCAGGGACAATCAGCCCCAGCATTTT	CASSPKSARDNQPQHF
TRBJ1-1	-	-	TRBV5-1	TGCGCCAGCAGCTTGGATTTCGTGATGAACACTGAAGCTTTCTTT	CASSLDFVMNTEAFF
TRBJ2-7	-	-	TRBV7-2	TGTGCCAGCAGCCAATTAGCGGTCTCCTACGAGCAGTACTTC	CASSQLAVSYEQYF
TRBJ2-3	many	-	TRBV7-3	TGTGCCAGCAGCCTAGCAAGCACGGGGGATACGCAGTATTTT	CASSLASTGDTQYF
TRBJ2-7	-	TRBD2	TRBV5-1	TGCGCCAGCAGCTTGGAAGCGGGGCAGTACAATGAGCAGTACTTC	CASSLEAGQYNEQYF
TRBJ2-3	many	-	TRBV11-2	TGTGCCAGCAGCCGAATTGATACGCAGTATTTT	CASSRIDTQYF
TRBJ2-5	few	TRBD2	TRBV20-1	TGCAGTGCCGAGAGTGGGACTAGCGGGGGTAGAGAGACCCAGTACTTC	CSAESGTSGGRETQYF
TRBJ1-1	many	-	TRBV20-1	TGCAGTGCTAGAGATCTGTTTAGGGAGGGGGACACTGAAGCTTTCTTT	CSARDLFREGDTEAFF
TRBJ2-7	many	TRBD2	TRBV10-3	TGTGCCATCAGTGAGTCTCCTGGGGGGGCCTACGAGCAGTACTTC	CAISESPGGAYEQYF
TRBJ2-2	-	-	TRBV5-1	TGCGCCAGCAGCTTGTGGAACGCGAACACCGGGGAGCGGTTTTTT	CASSLWNANTGERFF
TRBJ2-1	-	TRBD1	TRBV7-2	TGTGCCAGCAGCTTAGGGACAGGGGGCAAGAAATACAATGAGCAGTTCTTC	CASSLGTGGKKYNEQFF
TRBJ2-7	-	-	TRBV20-1	TGCAGTGCTAGAGATCCGGGTACGGTCAGCGAGCAGTACTTC	CSARDPGTVSEQYF
TRBJ2-4	few	-	TRBV6-2/TRBV6-3	TGTGCCAGCAGGGCGGGACCAGCCAAAAACATTCAGTACTTC	CASRAGPAKNIQYF
TRBJ2-3	few	TRBD2	TRBV7-8	TGTGCCAGCAGCTTGAGTAGCGGGGGGGCCGGGGATACGCAGTATTTT	CASSLSSGGAGDTQYF
TRBJ2-3	many	TRBD2	TRBV4-2	TGTGCCAGCAGCCTCGAAGCGGGGGGAATCACAGATACGCAGTATTTT	CASSLEAGGITDTQYF
TRBJ1-1	-	-	TRBV29-1	TGCAGCGCCCCTCCAGAAGCTTTCTTT	CSAPPEAFF
TRBJ2-1	-	-	TRBV2	TGTGCCAGCGGGCGGGTCTACGAGCAGTTCTTC	CASGRVYEQFF
TRBJ2-6	many	TRBD1	TRBV7-2	TGTGCCAGCAGCTCTCGGACAGGGGGCTCTGGGGCCAACGTCCTGACTTTC	CASSSRTGGSGANVLTF
TRBJ2-6	many	TRBD1	TRBV6-2/TRBV6-3	TGTGCCAGCACCAAAGGGACAGGGGTCTCTGGGGCCAACGTCCTGACTTTC	CASTKGTGVSGANVLTF
TRBJ2-7	many	TRBD1	TRBV3-1	TGTGCCAGCAGCACACAGGGGGTCAACTACGAGCAGTACTTC	CASSTQGVNYEQYF
TRBJ1-4	-	TRBD1	TRBV5-1	TGCGCCAGCAGCTTGGCCGGACAGGATAATGAAAAACTGTTTTTT	CASSLAGQDNEKLFF
TRBJ1-1	-	-	TRBV18	TGTGCCAGCTCACCAGGGAAGGGCTTTGGAGCTTTCTTT	CASSPGKGFGAFF
TRBJ2-1	few	TRBD2	TRBV7-3	TGTGCCAGCAGCTTGACAGCGGGGGGGCACAATGAGCAGTTCTTC	CASSLTAGGHNEQFF
TRBJ1-5	-	TRBD1	TRBV15	TGTGCCACCAGCAGAGAAACAGGGGCTCGCAATCAGCCCCAGCATTTT	CATSRETGARNQPQHF
TRBJ2-7	many	-	TRBV28	TGTGCCAGCAGTGCGCTCCCTTCGACAGGCGATCCCTGGGAGCAGTACTTC	CASSALPSTGDPWEQYF
TRBJ2-2	-	-	TRBV20-1	TGCAGTGCTAGGTCGGACGGGAACACCGGGGAGCTGTTTTTT	CSARSDGNTGELFF
TRBJ1-1	many	-	TRBV12-3/TRBV12-4	TGTGCCAGCAGCAGCCCACAGAACACTGAAGCTTTCTTT	CASSSPQNTEAFF
TRBJ2-1	many	TRBD2	TRBV20-1	TGCAGTGCAAGCCTACTAGCGGTTGAGCAGTTCTTC	CSASLLAVEQFF
TRBJ2-1	-	-	TRBV9	TGTGCCAGCAGCGTAAGGGGGCGGGACGGCAATGAGCAGTTCTTC	CASSVRGRDGNEQFF
TRBJ1-2	-	-	TRBV29-1	TGCAGCGTTGAAGTATCTCTCCCAGGCCGGGGGGCTTATGGCTACACCTTC	CSVEVSLPGRGAYGYTF
TRBJ1-5	many	-	TRBV6-6	TGTGCCAGCAGTTACCTACAGCAATTCAATCAGCCCCAGCATTTT	CASSYLQQFNQPQHF
TRBJ2-3	many	TRBD2	TRBV24-1	TGTGCCACCAGTGACCGGACTAGCGGCATCACAGATACGCAGTATTTT	CATSDRTSGITDTQYF
TRBJ2-6	many	-	TRBV3-1	TGTGCCAGCAGTAAGACCGGGACTGGGGCCAACGTCCTGACTTTC	CASSKTGTGANVLTF
TRBJ1-2	few	-	TRBV7-3	TGTGCCAGCACCCAAACCGGACTTCGGGGCTACACCTTC	CASTQTGLRGYTF
TRBJ2-3	-	TRBD1	TRBV14	TGTGCCAGCAGCCAAGATGGGACAGCCACAGCAGATACGCAGTATTTT	CASSQDGTATADTQYF
TRBJ1-1	few	TRBD1	TRBV5-1	TGCGCCAGCAGACCCGGGACAGAGAACACTGAAGCTTTCTTT	CASRPGTENTEAFF
TRBJ2-3	many	-	TRBV11-2	TGTGCCAGCAGCTTAGGGAGGCTACGCACAGATACGCAGTATTTT	CASSLGRLRTDTQYF
TRBJ2-5	many	TRBD2	TRBV20-1	TGCAGTGCCCTTCAGGGTAGCGGGGGGCAAGAGACCCAGTACTTC	CSALQGSGGQETQYF
TRBJ2-2	-	-	TRBV7-9	TGTGCCAGCAGCTCAGACAGATTTACCGGGGAGCTGTTTTTT	CASSSDRFTGELFF
TRBJ1-5	-	-	TRBV20-1	TGCAGTGCTGGCCCGTGGGATCAGCCCCAGCATTTT	CSAGPWDQPQHF
TRBJ2-2	-	TRBD1	TRBV12-3/TRBV12-4	TGTGCCAGCAGCAAATTGACAGGGGTCGGGGGGCTGTTTTTT	CASSKLTGVGGLFF
TRBJ2-6	-	-	TRBV6-5	TGTGCCAGCAGTTACCAAACCTCTGGGGGCTTCAGCTCTGGGGCCAACGTCCTGACTTTC	CASSYQTSGGFSSGANVLTF
TRBJ1-1	-	-	TRBV14	TGTGCCAGCAGCCAGTTACCGACTGAAGCTTTCTTT	CASSQLPTEAFF
TRBJ2-7	few	-	TRBV19	TGTGCCAGTAGTATCCTGTTGGGACGTTACGAGCAGTACTTC	CASSILLGRYEQYF
TRBJ1-1	few	-	TRBV5-4	TGTGCCAGCAGCTGGGAGTCCTACACTGAAGCTTTCTTT	CASSWESYTEAFF
TRBJ2-1	few	TRBD2	TRBV6-1	TGTGCCAGCAAGCATGAACTAGCGGGATACAGTGAGCAGTTCTTC	CASKHELAGYSEQFF
TRBJ2-1	-	-	TRBV24-1	TGTGCCACCAGTGATTTTGGGCTGGGTCAACGCTTCTTC	CATSDFGLGQRFF
TRBJ2-7	many	-	TRBV7-2	TGTGCCAGCAGCCTACGGGACGGCGCCTACGAGCAGTACTTC	CASSLRDGAYEQYF